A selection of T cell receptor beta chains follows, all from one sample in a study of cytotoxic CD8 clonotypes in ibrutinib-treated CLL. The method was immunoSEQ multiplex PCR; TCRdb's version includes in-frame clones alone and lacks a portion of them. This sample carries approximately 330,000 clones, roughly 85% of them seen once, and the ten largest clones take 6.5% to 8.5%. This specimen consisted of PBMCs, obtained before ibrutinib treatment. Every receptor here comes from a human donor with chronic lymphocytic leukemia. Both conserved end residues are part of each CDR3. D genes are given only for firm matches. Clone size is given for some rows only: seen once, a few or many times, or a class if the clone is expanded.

CDR3: CASSLNALADGYTF; DNA: TGTGCCAGCAGCTTAAACGCGTTGGCGGATGGCTACACCTTC; size: .; V: TRBV7-3; D: .; J: TRBJ1-2
CDR3: CASSVGTNTEAFF; DNA: TGCGCCAGCAGCGTCGGGACAAACACTGAAGCTTTCTTT; size: .; V: TRBV5-1; D: .; J: TRBJ1-1
CDR3: CSVTQGGGDTQYF; DNA: TGCAGCGTGACACAGGGCGGGGGAGATACGCAGTATTTT; size: .; V: TRBV29-1; D: .; J: TRBJ2-3
CDR3: CASSMSGTYEQYF; DNA: TGTGCCAGTAGTATGAGTGGAACATACGAGCAGTACTTC; size: .; V: TRBV19; D: .; J: TRBJ2-7
CDR3: CASSPYPGIEKGNEQFF; DNA: TGTGCCAGCAGTCCTTATCCCGGGATAGAAAAGGGGAATGAGCAGTTCTTC; size: .; V: TRBV27; D: .; J: TRBJ2-1
CDR3: CASSMGQYSYGYTF; DNA: TGTGCCAGTAGTATGGGGCAATACTCCTATGGCTACACCTTC; size: .; V: TRBV19; D: .; J: TRBJ1-2
CDR3: CASSPRSQSYEQYF; DNA: TGTGCCAGCAGCCCCCGTTCCCAGTCCTACGAGCAGTACTTC; size: .; V: TRBV7-9; D: .; J: TRBJ2-7
CDR3: CASSRGLAGTNTGELFF; DNA: TGCGCCAGCAGCAGGGGACTAGCGGGAACGAACACCGGGGAGCTGTTTTTT; size: .; V: TRBV4-1; D: TRBD2; J: TRBJ2-2
CDR3: CASSTSDRDYRTGANVLTF; DNA: TGTGCCAGTAGTACTTCGGACAGGGACTACAGAACGGGGGCCAACGTCCTGACTTTC; size: .; V: TRBV19; D: .; J: TRBJ2-6
CDR3: CASSPTGEPSREQYF; DNA: TGTGCCAGTAGTCCGACAGGGGAGCCGAGCCGGGAGCAGTACTTC; size: .; V: TRBV19; D: TRBD1; J: TRBJ2-7
CDR3: CASSWVRVNYGYTF; DNA: TGTGCCAGCAGCTGGGTCAGGGTGAACTATGGCTACACCTTC; size: .; V: TRBV28; D: .; J: TRBJ1-2
CDR3: CASSKAGSPLGQYF; DNA: TGCGCCAGCAGCAAAGCGGGATCTCCACTAGGGCAGTACTTC; size: .; V: TRBV4-1; D: TRBD2; J: TRBJ2-7
CDR3: CASSLWAGTGYTF; DNA: TGTGCCAGCAGCTTGTGGGCAGGGACCGGCTACACCTTC; size: .; V: TRBV5-5; D: .; J: TRBJ1-2
CDR3: CAWSVMGRPWDEAFF; DNA: TGTGCCTGGAGTGTAATGGGCCGACCCTGGGATGAAGCTTTCTTT; size: .; V: TRBV30; D: .; J: TRBJ1-1
CDR3: CASSEVDRFNQPQHF; DNA: TGTGCCAGCAGTGAAGTGGACAGGTTCAATCAGCCCCAGCATTTT; size: few; V: TRBV6-1; D: TRBD1; J: TRBJ1-5
CDR3: CATTLSHRGVRLEAFF; DNA: TGTGCCACCACCCTTTCCCATAGGGGGGTTAGGTTGGAAGCTTTCTTT; size: .; V: TRBV28; D: .; J: TRBJ1-1
CDR3: CASSLVRSPYEQYF; DNA: TGTGCCAGCAGCTTAGTCAGGTCCCCCTACGAGCAGTACTTC; size: few; V: TRBV7-8; D: .; J: TRBJ2-7
CDR3: CASSHRSLTDTQYF; DNA: TGCGCCAGCAGCCATAGGTCCCTCACAGATACGCAGTATTTT; size: .; V: TRBV4-3; D: .; J: TRBJ2-3
CDR3: CAWRKGNVAEAFF; DNA: TGTGCCTGGAGGAAGGGGAATGTCGCTGAAGCTTTCTTT; size: .; V: TRBV30; D: .; J: TRBJ1-1
CDR3: CASRTPGQGNKGYTF; DNA: TGTGCCAGCAGGACCCCGGGACAGGGCAATAAGGGCTACACCTTC; size: many; V: TRBV2; D: TRBD1; J: TRBJ1-2
CDR3: CASSVGQGAINEKLFF; DNA: TGTGCCAGCAGCGTGGGGCAGGGGGCCATTAATGAAAAACTGTTTTTT; size: .; V: TRBV9; D: TRBD1; J: TRBJ1-4
CDR3: CASSLGPRSLYEQYF; DNA: TGTGCCAGCAGCTTAGGCCCCCGGTCACTCTACGAGCAGTACTTC; size: .; V: TRBV13; D: .; J: TRBJ2-7
CDR3: CASSLGGGGTEAFF; DNA: TGCGCCAGCAGCTTGGGGGGCGGCGGCACTGAAGCTTTCTTT; size: .; V: TRBV5-1; D: .; J: TRBJ1-1
CDR3: CASGLADRGGYEQYF; DNA: TGTGCTAGTGGTTTGGCGGACCGGGGGGGATACGAGCAGTACTTC; size: .; V: TRBV12-5; D: TRBD2; J: TRBJ2-7
CDR3: CASSLGAFTTDTQYF; DNA: TGTGCCAGCAGCTTAGGTGCGTTTACGACAGATACGCAGTATTTT; size: .; V: TRBV11-2; D: .; J: TRBJ2-3
CDR3: CATSRGTSGLFYNEQFF; DNA: TGTGCCACCAGCCGGGGGACCTCGGGACTTTTCTACAATGAGCAGTTCTTC; size: .; V: TRBV15; D: .; J: TRBJ2-1
CDR3: CASSLVISGSSYNEQFF; DNA: TGTGCCAGCAGCTTAGTGATAAGCGGGAGCTCCTACAATGAGCAGTTCTTC; size: .; V: TRBV7-2; D: TRBD2; J: TRBJ2-1
CDR3: CASSPPGTSYEQYF; DNA: TGTGCCAGCAGCCCTCCGGGGACCTCCTACGAGCAGTACTTC; size: .; V: TRBV7-8; D: .; J: TRBJ2-7
CDR3: CASSQAAGRFGTEAFF; DNA: TGCGCCAGCAGCCAGGCCGCGGGGCGGTTTGGCACTGAAGCTTTCTTT; size: .; V: TRBV4-3; D: .; J: TRBJ1-1
CDR3: CASSEALSGNQETQYF; DNA: TGTGCCAGCAGTGAAGCGCTCTCGGGTAACCAAGAGACCCAGTACTTC; size: .; V: TRBV2; D: .; J: TRBJ2-5
CDR3: CASSEALLAGALETQYF; DNA: TGTGCCAGCAGTGAAGCTTTACTAGCGGGGGCGTTGGAGACCCAGTACTTC; size: .; V: TRBV2; D: TRBD2; J: TRBJ2-5
CDR3: CASSPTKGQETQYF; DNA: TGTGCCAGCTCACCAACAAAGGGGCAAGAGACCCAGTACTTC; size: .; V: TRBV18; D: .; J: TRBJ2-5
CDR3: CASSPPRETTYEQYF; DNA: TGTGCCAGCTCACCACCCCGGGAAACAACTTACGAGCAGTACTTC; size: .; V: TRBV18; D: .; J: TRBJ2-7
CDR3: CASSQDSASANYGYTF; DNA: TGCGCCAGCAGCCAAGATTCGGCTTCAGCTAACTATGGCTACACCTTC; size: .; V: TRBV4-3; D: .; J: TRBJ1-2
CDR3: CASSIPIDFYEQYF; DNA: TGTGCCAGCAGCATCCCGATCGACTTCTACGAGCAGTACTTC; size: .; V: TRBV28; D: .; J: TRBJ2-7
CDR3: CASVPGERAAYNEQFF; DNA: TGTGCTAGTGTTCCGGGGGAGCGGGCCGCCTACAATGAGCAGTTCTTC; size: .; V: TRBV12-5; D: .; J: TRBJ2-1
CDR3: CASSTQPYYEQYF; DNA: TGTGCCAGCAGTACACAACCTTACTACGAGCAGTACTTC; size: .; V: TRBV27; D: .; J: TRBJ2-7
CDR3: CASSLTQSNTGELFF; DNA: TGTGCCAGCAGCTTAACCCAATCGAACACCGGGGAGCTGTTTTTT; size: .; V: TRBV7-3; D: .; J: TRBJ2-2
CDR3: CAWSDDLNTEAFF; DNA: TGTGCCTGGAGTGACGATCTCAACACTGAAGCTTTCTTT; size: .; V: TRBV30; D: .; J: TRBJ1-1
CDR3: CASSDSIGNEQFF; DNA: TGTGCCAGCAGTGACTCGATAGGCAATGAGCAGTTCTTC; size: .; V: TRBV6-4; D: .; J: TRBJ2-1
CDR3: CASSPRIHTEAFF; DNA: TGTGCCAGCAGTCCCCGGATCCACACTGAAGCTTTCTTT; size: .; V: TRBV28; D: .; J: TRBJ1-1
CDR3: CASSPVSGANVLTF; DNA: TGTGCCAGCTCACCAGTCTCTGGGGCCAACGTCCTGACTTTC; size: few; V: TRBV18; D: .; J: TRBJ2-6
CDR3: CSVEFRDRVETQYF; DNA: TGCAGCGTTGAATTCCGGGACAGGGTCGAGACCCAGTACTTC; size: few; V: TRBV29-1; D: TRBD1; J: TRBJ2-5
CDR3: CASSEYDRATYGYTF; DNA: TGTGCCAGCAGTGAATACGACAGAGCAACCTATGGCTACACCTTC; size: .; V: TRBV2; D: .; J: TRBJ1-2
CDR3: CASSPGARDNEQFF; DNA: TGTGCCAGCAGCCCCGGGGCTAGGGACAATGAGCAGTTCTTC; size: .; V: TRBV11-2; D: .; J: TRBJ2-1
CDR3: CASSIGSLVNEQYF; DNA: TGTGCCAGTAGTATCGGCTCCCTGGTGAACGAGCAGTACTTC; size: once; V: TRBV19; D: .; J: TRBJ2-7
CDR3: CAISEGRVPGLAGASYEQYF; DNA: TGTGCCATCAGTGAAGGTCGGGTCCCGGGACTAGCGGGCGCCTCCTACGAGCAGTACTTC; size: .; V: TRBV10-3; D: TRBD2; J: TRBJ2-7
CDR3: CASSYSQGFHGYTF; DNA: TGTGCCAGCAGCTACTCACAGGGGTTCCATGGCTACACCTTC; size: .; V: TRBV5-4; D: TRBD1; J: TRBJ1-2